The next 24 T cell receptor beta chains were all read from a single sample in a study of CD8 T cells in Susac syndrome. The authors reverse transcribed about 0.45 to 1 ug RNA with random hexamers. In TCRdb, the immunoSEQ multiplex PCR reads were re-called with MiXCR into one record per CDR3 protein. The sample shows approximately 270,000 distinct CDR3 sequences, about 94% of them seen only once. Sequences were obtained from CD4+ T cells from PBMCs. These receptor sequences come from a human donor with multiple sclerosis.

V usage is TRBV15 and J usage is TRBJ1-4, with 9 positions matching TRBD1. Per the germline V gene, CDR1 is LNHNV and CDR2 is YYDKDF (reference sequence). The CDR3 is 15 residues long. The J segment lost 7 bases and the V segment lost 5 bases, leaving 8 bases of the junction unmatched. The CDR3 region has the DNA TGTGCCACCAGCGACCAGACAGGGGGGGGTGAAAAACTGTTTTTT. Translating it yields CATSDQTGGGEKLFF.

V usage is TRBV3-1 and J usage is TRBJ2-1; 10 bases fit TRBD2. V was clipped by 0 bases and J by 7 bases; unmatched bases: 9. This CDR3 region has 17 residues. Germline V lookup: CDR1 LGHDT, CDR2 YNNKEL (reference sequence). CDR3 loop: CASSQELTSGPWNEQFF. The CDR3 DNA reads TGTGCCAGCAGCCAAGAGTTGACTAGCGGGCCCTGGAATGAGCAGTTCTTC.

This clonotype is a singleton in its sample. One junction end disagrees with the germline gene, perhaps due to a read error. The rearrangement joins TRBV5-1 to TRBJ2-2; 7 bases fit TRBD1. Germline V lookup: CDR1 SGHRS, CDR2 YFSETQ. The CDR3 length is 15 residues. CDR3 DNA: TGCGCCAGCAGCGGGGACAGCCCGGACACCTGGGAGCTGTTTTTT. Its translation: CASSGDSPDTWELFF.

The gene calls are TRBV19 and TRBJ2-2; D is unclear. V dropped 5 bases and J dropped 3 bases, with 4 bases sitting between them. The CDR3 is 12 amino acids. The V gene's germline CDR1 is LNHDA and CDR2 SQIVND (reference sequence). CDR3 residues: CASSSYTGELFF. The CDR3 region has the DNA TGTGCCAGTAGTTCGTACACCGGGGAGCTGTTTTTT.

The chain has TRBV30 and TRBJ1-2; TRBD1 might be the D (6 bases). V was cut by 3 bases and J by 6 bases, with 17 bases left in between. Germline CDR1 and CDR2: GTSNPN and SVGIG (reference sequence). The CDR3 spans 14 residues. CDR3 sequence (DNA): TGTGCCTGGAGGTCCGGGGGGCGGGTGGATGGCTACACCTTC. Amino acids: CAWRSGGRVDGYTF.

The chain employs TRBV10-3 and TRBJ1-1, with D perhaps TRBD1 (6 bases). This CDR3 spans 13 amino acids. Germline V gene sequence: CDR1 ENHRY, CDR2 SYGVKD. V shed 7 bases and J shed 1 base, with 10 bases lying between them. The CDR3 reads CAIMGAGNTEAFF. The CDR3 DNA reads TGTGCCATCATGGGGGCCGGGAACACTGAAGCTTTCTTT.

The chain recombines TRBV20-1 with TRBJ1-5; no clear D. Trimming pared 3 bases from V and 5 bases from J, leaving 11 bases between. This CDR3 has 13 amino acids. The germline V gene has CDR1 DFQATT and CDR2 SNEGSKA (reference sequence). This CDR3 is CSASSSRDQPQHF. CDR3 DNA sequence: TGCAGTGCTAGTAGTTCGAGGGATCAGCCCCAGCATTTT.

This chain joins TRBV2 and TRBJ2-7, with 9 bases matching TRBD1. V lost 4 bases and J lost 3; bases outside the gene matches: 7. The CDR3 extends over 15 amino acids. Germline CDR1 is SNHLY and CDR2 is FYNNEI. CDR3 in amino acids: CASSGDRGGYYEQYV. The CDR3 nucleotides are TGTGCCAGCAGTGGTGACAGGGGGGGATACTACGAGCAGTACGTC.

The V gene is TRBV9, the J gene TRBJ2-5, with D maybe TRBD2 (6 bases). The CDR3 length is 15 residues. In germline, CDR1 is SGDLS, CDR2 YYNGEE. Trimming cost V 4 bases and J 10 bases, with 23 bases left between them. The CDR3 loop is CASSPRGDPFWDQYF. CDR3 sequence (DNA): TGTGCCAGCAGCCCCCGCGGGGACCCTTTTTGGGACCAGTACTTC. The whole variable domain, filled in from reference TRBV9 and TRBJ2-5, reads DSGVTQTPKHLITATGQRVTLRCSPRSGDLSVYWYQQSLDQGLQFLIQYYNGEERAKGNILERFSAQQFPDLHSELNLSSLELGDSALYFCASSPRGDPFWDQYFGPGTRLLVL.

CDR3 region: CASSSSKPPTGSDTQYF. The CDR3 nucleotides read TGTGCCAGCAGCTCATCCAAACCGCCTACAGGGTCAGATACGCAGTATTTT. V gene TRBV11-3 combines with J gene TRBJ2-3; perhaps TRBD1 as D (6 bases). This CDR3 is 17 amino acids long. The germline V gene has CDR1 SGHNT and CDR2 YENEEA. V lost 4 bases to trimming and J lost 4 bases, with 21 bases between them. The full variable domain, in which reference TRBV11-3 and TRBJ2-3 provide the parts outside the CDR3, is EAGVVQSPRYKIIEKKQPVAFWCNPISGHNTLYWYLQNLGQGPELLIRYENEEAVDDSQLPKDRFSAERLKGVDSTLKIQPAELGDSAVYLCASSSSKPPTGSDTQYFGPGTRLTVL.

The chain joins TRBV10-3 to TRBJ2-7; the D is unclear. This CDR3 region has 11 residues. The V end lost 8 bases, the J end lost 0 bases, and 5 bases lay between the germline ends. The V gene's germline CDR1 is ENHRY and CDR2 SYGVKD. The CDR3 sequence is CAIGDSYEQYV. For the CDR3, the DNA is TGTGCCATCGGAGACTCCTACGAGCAGTACGTC.

The chain carries TRBV7-2 and TRBJ1-5; D remains unclear. Germline V gene sequence: CDR1 SGHTA, CDR2 FQGNSA. The CDR3 loop spans 15 amino acids. With 1 base removed from V and 2 bases from J, the gap between germline ends came to 9 bases. The chain's CDR3 is CASSLVGFRNQPQHF. DNA for the CDR3: TGTGCCAGCAGCTTAGTTGGTTTCCGCAATCAGCCCCAGCATTTT. The variable domain in full, with the rest retrieved from reference TRBV7-2 and TRBJ1-5, is GAGVSQSPSNKVTEKGKDVELRCDPISGHTALYWYRQSLGQGLEFLIYFQGNSAPDKSGLPSDRFSAERTGGSVSTLTIQRTQQEDSAVYLCASSLVGFRNQPQHFGDGTRLSIL.

The chain couples TRBV12-3 or TRBV12-4 to TRBJ1-5; D is uncertain. CDR3 length: 14 residues. V gave up 3 bases and J gave up 2 bases, with 8 bases separating them. CDR3 protein: CASSFIGGNQPQHF. The CDR3 DNA reads TGTGCCAGCAGTTTTATTGGGGGCAATCAGCCCCAGCATTTT.

The chain uses TRBV4-2 and TRBJ1-2, with 8 bases identical to TRBD1. J gave up 6 bases and V 3 bases, and 9 bases lay outside the gene matches. The CDR3 runs to 15 residues. Germline V gene data show CDR1 as LGHNA and CDR2 as YNFKEQ. CDR3 amino acids: CASSHIQGAGDGYTF. DNA of the CDR3: TGTGCCAGCAGCCATATCCAGGGGGCAGGTGATGGCTACACCTTC.

This clonotype came up once. The chain carries TRBV7-8 and TRBJ2-1; D might be TRBD2 (7 bases). The CDR3 length is 12 residues. Germline assignment: CDR1 SGHVS and CDR2 FQNEAQ. With 10 bases removed from V and 9 bases from J, the gap between germline ends came to 16 bases. The CDR3 nucleotides read TGTGCCACCGGGGGGCCGGTAGGTGAGCAGTTCTTC. Protein product: CATGGPVGEQFF.

The rearrangement uses TRBV3-1 and TRBJ1-1; tentative D call: TRBD1 (5 bases). This CDR3 comprises 14 residues. V was pared by 4 bases and J by 3 bases, with 12 bases between. Germline CDR1 is LGHDT and CDR2 is YNNKEL (reference sequence). The CDR3 region is CASSPMGGDTEAFF. As DNA, the CDR3 is TGTGCCAGCAGCCCGATGGGGGGGGACACTGAAGCTTTCTTT.

This rearrangement joins TRBV27 to TRBJ1-2, with D unclear. Looked up from germline, CDR1 is MNHEY and CDR2 is SMNVEV (reference sequence). The V end lost 2 bases, the J end lost 0 bases, and 13 bases lay between the germline ends. The length of the CDR3 is 16 residues. The CDR3 sequence: CASSLTMWAANYGYTF. CDR3 DNA: TGTGCCAGCAGTTTAACAATGTGGGCGGCTAACTATGGCTACACCTTC.

The rearrangement uses TRBV25-1 and TRBJ1-4; 10 nucleotides match TRBD1. Germline V lookup: CDR1 MGHDK, CDR2 SYGVNS. J lost 15 bases, V lost 3 bases, and 10 bases had no gene match. The CDR3 contains 14 residues. The CDR3 is CASSDPARTGGLFF. In DNA, the CDR3 is TGTGCCAGCAGTGATCCGGCCCGGACAGGGGGATTGTTTTTT.

The chain joins TRBV21-1 to TRBJ1-2. TRBV21-1 is labeled a pseudogene. CDR3 length: 17 amino acids. CDR3 nucleotides: TGTGCCAGCAGCACCCGGACTGGAACCCCAGTCAGCAATGGCTACACCTTC. Translated, it gives CASSTRTGTPVSNGYTF.

The chain uses TRBV20-1 and TRBJ2-5; possibly TRBD2 for D (6 bases). Germline loops: CDR1 DFQATT, CDR2 SNEGSKA (reference sequence). V lost 4 bases and J lost 5, with 17 bases in between. This CDR3 is 14 amino acids long. CDR3 sequence: CSATTGAGGETQYF. Written as DNA, the CDR3 is TGCAGTGCTACGACCGGAGCGGGCGGGGAGACCCAGTACTTC.

The chain has TRBV7-2 and TRBJ2-3; TRBD1 matches at 9 bases. J gave up 3 bases and V 5 bases, and 6 bases lay outside the gene matches. The CDR3 covers 15 residues. Germline CDR1 and CDR2: SGHTA and FQGNSA. DNA for the CDR3: TGTGCCAGCAGCCCGACAGGGGGGGGGACAGATACGCAGTATTTT. Translated, it gives CASSPTGGGTDTQYF. The full variable domain, completed using reference TRBV7-2 and TRBJ2-3, is GAGVSQSPSNKVTEKGKDVELRCDPISGHTALYWYRQSLGQGLEFLIYFQGNSAPDKSGLPSDRFSAERTGGSVSTLTIQRTQQEDSAVYLCASSPTGGGTDTQYFGPGTRLTVL.

The table lists this clonotype with a count of one. CDR3 in amino acids: CASSSLAGGLRSYEQYF. As DNA, the CDR3 is TGTGCCAGCAGCTCACTAGCGGGGGGGCTACGCTCCTACGAGCAGTACTTC. V gene TRBV7-2 combines with J gene TRBJ2-7; 13 bases match TRBD2. CDR1 SGHTA and CDR2 FQGNSA come from the germline V gene. This CDR3 contains 17 residues. Trimming cost V 4 bases and J 0 bases; bases outside gene matches: 6. The variable domain in full, completed from reference TRBV7-2 and TRBJ2-7, reads GAGVSQSPSNKVTEKGKDVELRCDPISGHTALYWYRQSLGQGLEFLIYFQGNSAPDKSGLPSDRFSAERTGGSVSTLTIQRTQQEDSAVYLCASSSLAGGLRSYEQYFGPGTRLTVT.

The chain is built from TRBV5-1 and TRBJ2-3; unclear D gene. V was cut by 5 bases and J by 1 base, with 14 bases left in between. CDR1 is SGHRS, CDR2 YFSETQ, per germline. The CDR3 is 15 amino acids. CDR3 DNA sequence: TGCGCCAGCAGGTATATGATTACTGGCACAGATACGCAGTATTTT. This codes for CASRYMITGTDTQYF.

Only one count was recorded for this clonotype. The chain recombines TRBV25-1 with TRBJ1-2; weak D call: TRBD1 (5 bases). Germline assignment: CDR1 MGHDK and CDR2 SYGVNS. Trimming left V 7 bases short and J 4 bases short, with 16 bases between. The CDR3 consists of 14 residues. The CDR3 nucleotides read TGTGCCAGCATTGACGATAGGGGCAGCTATGGCTACACCTTC. It yields the protein CASIDDRGSYGYTF.